The 7 T cell receptor beta chains in this list originate from one sample, sequenced in a study of cytomegalovirus exposure and HLA in healthy donors. PCR primers comprised 60 Vbeta and 13 Jbeta primers. Data came from immunoSEQ multiplex PCR; TCRdb stores just in-frame clones and leaves some out. The sample shows roughly 200,000 clones, less than 80% of them seen only once. The sample was PBMCs. These receptors were taken from a woman aged 25 to 39 in good health and CMV-seropositive.

The table lists this clone with a count of one. This rearrangement joins TRBV27 to TRBJ2-1; TRBD1 agrees at 12 bases. In germline, CDR1 is MNHEY, CDR2 SMNVEV (reference sequence). This CDR3 is 18 amino acids long. Germline trimming cut 5 bases from V and 8 bases from J; bases unmatched to any gene: 16. The CDR3 sequence is CASSPRDRGLFVGDEQFF. Here the CDR3 DNA reads TGTGCCAGCAGTCCAAGGGACAGGGGGCTTTTTGTTGGGGATGAGCAGTTCTTC.

The chain is built from TRBV5-4 and TRBJ1-4, with 8 bases that match TRBD1. There are 16 residues in the CDR3. Germline lookup yields CDR1 SGHNT and CDR2 YYREEE (reference sequence). J was trimmed by 5 bases and V by 1 base; bases with no gene match: 7. CDR3 in amino acids: CASSLRQGISNEKLFF. DNA for the CDR3: TGTGCCAGCAGCTTGAGACAGGGGATATCCAATGAAAAACTGTTTTTT.

This clone was observed a handful of times. The chain links TRBV7-2 to TRBJ2-7; D might be TRBD1 (5 bases). Deletions cut 3 bases from V and 2 bases from J, with 8 bases between. This CDR3 is 13 amino acids long. Looked up from germline, CDR1 is SGHTA and CDR2 is FQGNSA. CDR3 in DNA: TGTGCCAGCAGCTTGGGGCACACCTACGAGCAGTACTTC. It codes for CASSLGHTYEQYF.

The chain joins TRBV30 to TRBJ1-3, with a possible D match to TRBD1 (5 bases). The CDR3 length is 13 residues. Trimming cost V 4 bases and J 4 bases, with 11 bases left between them. Germline CDR1 reads GTSNPN; CDR2 reads SVGIG (reference sequence). The CDR3 reads CAWTRAGGNTIYF. The CDR3 DNA is TGTGCCTGGACAAGGGCAGGGGGAAACACCATATATTTT.

The chain joins TRBV6-5 to TRBJ2-5; tentative D call: TRBD1 (5 bases). Between the trimmed V and J ends, which lost 2 bases and 4 bases, there was a span of 11 bases. The germline CDR1 and CDR2 sequences are MNHEY and SVGAGI. CDR3 length: 14 residues. The CDR3 DNA follows: TGTGCCAGCAGTTACAACAAGGGGTCAGAGACCCAGTACTTC. As protein: CASSYNKGSETQYF.

V gene TRBV2 combines with J gene TRBJ2-3, with D unclear. Germline lookup yields CDR1 SNHLY and CDR2 FYNNEI. There are 14 residues in the CDR3. V shed 9 bases and J shed 1 base, with 14 bases lying between them. CDR3 nucleotide sequence: TGTGCCAGACTCCGGTTCCCTGGCACAGATACGCAGTATTTT. Translation gives CARLRFPGTDTQYF.

The chain couples TRBV5-1 to TRBJ2-7; tentatively, D is TRBD2 (5 bases). Trimming stripped 0 bases from V and 4 bases from J, with 8 bases between. Per the germline V gene, CDR1 is SGHRS and CDR2 is YFSETQ. This CDR3 has 13 amino acids. This chain's CDR3 is CASSLAGSYEQYF. The CDR3 nucleotides are TGCGCCAGCAGCTTGGCGGGGTCTTACGAGCAGTACTTC. Looking up the rest from reference TRBV5-1 and TRBJ2-7 gives the full variable domain: KAGVTQTPRYLIKTRGQQVTLSCSPISGHRSVSWYQQTPGQGLQFLFEYFSETQRNKGNFPGRFSGRQFSNSRSEMNVSTLELGDSALYLCASSLAGSYEQYFGPGTRLTVT.